Presented here are 32 T cell receptor beta chains from one specimen sequenced in a study of blood T cell repertoires in COVID-19. Using immunoSEQ multiplex PCR, the repertoire was profiled, and TCRdb retains in-frame clones only, with some absent. The sample shows roughly 150,000 clones, 78% of them seen only once. Input material: peripheral blood. Receptors originate from a woman of 80 years or more with acute or convalescent COVID-19.

This chain uses TRBV19 with TRBJ1-4; TRBD1 aligns across 12 bases. The J segment lost 0 bases and the V segment lost 5 bases, leaving 10 bases of the junction unmatched. Germline values: CDR1 LNHDA, CDR2 SQIVND (reference sequence). The CDR3 length is 19 residues. CDR3 DNA sequence: TGTGCCAGTAGTCTACCGGGACAGGGGGCCCCTACAACTAATGAAAAACTGTTTTTT. It encodes CASSLPGQGAPTTNEKLFF.

J is TRBJ1-6 and V is TRBV5-1; possibly TRBD1 for D (5 bases). The germline V gene encodes CDR1 SGHRS and CDR2 YFSETQ. V lost 0 bases, J lost 6 bases, and 10 bases lay in between. The CDR3 runs 15 residues. The CDR3 bases are TGCGCCAGCAGCTTGGAAGGGGCTATTAATTCACCCCTCCACTTT. Translating it yields CASSLEGAINSPLHF.

This chain joins TRBV2 and TRBJ2-7; the match to TRBD2 covers 7 bases. This CDR3 contains 15 residues. The germline CDR1 and CDR2 sequences are SNHLY and FYNNEI. V lost 0 bases, J lost 6 bases, and 8 bases stayed unmatched. The DNA for the CDR3 is TGTGCCAGCAGTGAAGCGCTCGGGGGGATGTCCGAGCAGTACTTC. It is translated as CASSEALGGMSEQYF.

The chain combines TRBV18 with TRBJ2-5; D call uncertain. Trimming took off 2 bases at V and 7 bases at J, with 11 bases between the two ends. Germline V gives CDR1 KGHSH, CDR2 LQKENI. The CDR3 is 13 residues long. Here the CDR3 DNA reads TGTGCCAGCTCACCAACCGACTTCGGGACCCAGTACTTC. It encodes CASSPTDFGTQYF.

This clone was observed a few times. CDR3 sequence reads: CASSQGVGVSNTEAFF. CDR3 sequence (DNA): TGCGCCAGCAGCCAAGGGGTGGGAGTTTCGAACACTGAAGCTTTCTTT. The chain carries TRBV4-1 and TRBJ1-1; D is ambiguous. The CDR3 has 16 amino acids. V lost 1 base and J lost 1, with 13 bases in between. CDR1 is MGHRA, CDR2 YSYEKL, per germline.

The rearrangement uses TRBV7-2 and TRBJ1-1; 12 positions agree with TRBD1. Losses at the gene ends were 5 bases for V and 5 bases for J; bases not matched to a gene: 3. This CDR3 contains 14 residues. CDR1 is SGHTA, CDR2 FQGNSA, per germline. The CDR3 region has the DNA TGTGCCAGCAGCGGGGGACAGGGGGCGACTGAAGCTTTCTTT. This codes for CASSGGQGATEAFF.

The gene calls are TRBV5-1 and TRBJ1-1, with a weak D call TRBD1 (6 bases). The CDR3 is 15 residues long. Trimming took 0 bases from V and 4 from J, leaving 13 bases between them. Per the germline V gene, CDR1 is SGHRS and CDR2 is YFSETQ. The CDR3, as DNA: TGCGCCAGCAGCTTGGTACAGGGAGTCGGCACTGAAGCTTTCTTT. Protein sequence: CASSLVQGVGTEAFF.

The chain uses TRBV6-5 and TRBJ2-5; a weak D match, TRBD1 (5 bases). Between the trimmed V and J ends, which lost 4 bases and 5 bases, there was a span of 14 bases. The CDR3 is made up of 14 amino acids. The germline CDR1 and CDR2 sequences are MNHEY and SVGAGI. The CDR3 DNA follows: TGTGCCAGCAGTTCCCAGGGCGGAGTGGAGACCCAGTACTTC. Residues: CASSSQGGVETQYF.

The chain recombines TRBV30 with TRBJ2-3; possibly TRBD1 or TRBD2 for D (5 bases each). This CDR3 spans 11 amino acids. V was shortened by 5 bases and J by 5 bases, with 8 bases between the two germline ends. CDR1 is GTSNPN and CDR2 is SVGIG in the germline V gene (reference sequence). For the CDR3, the DNA is TGTGCCTGGGAGGGGCGAGATACGCAGTATTTT. Translated, it gives CAWEGRDTQYF.

The rearrangement uses TRBV5-6 and TRBJ2-7; 8 bases fit TRBD1. The CDR3 has 15 amino acids. Trimming at V came to 6 bases and at J to 4 bases, leaving 12 bases not matched to a gene. Germline V gives CDR1 SGHDT, CDR2 YYEEEE. The CDR3 here is CASTDTTGGAYEQYF. As DNA, the CDR3 is TGTGCCAGCACCGATACAACAGGGGGAGCGTACGAGCAGTACTTC.

The rearrangement links TRBV18 to TRBJ1-1, with a possible D match to TRBD1 (5 bases). CDR1 KGHSH and CDR2 LQKENI come from the germline V gene. V lost 5 bases and J 1 base, leaving 14 bases between the germline ends. CDR3 length: 15 residues. The CDR3 spells CASSGGGGRNTEAFF. CDR3 sequence (DNA): TGTGCCAGCTCAGGCGGGGGGGGAAGGAACACTGAAGCTTTCTTT.

This chain joins TRBV2 and TRBJ1-1, with a weak D call TRBD1 (5 bases). The V gene's germline CDR1 is SNHLY and CDR2 FYNNEI. This CDR3 contains 14 residues. With 3 bases removed from V and 5 bases from J, the gap between germline ends came to 13 bases. CDR3 bases: TGTGCCAGCAGTGATTATGGGGGGAAGACTGAAGCTTTCTTT. Translation gives CASSDYGGKTEAFF.

This chain links TRBV5-1 with TRBJ2-5; the D gene is possibly TRBD2 (5 bases). The ends were cut back, 0 bases at V and 2 bases at J, with 8 bases in the middle. This CDR3 is built from 14 residues. The germline V gene encodes CDR1 SGHRS and CDR2 YFSETQ. For the CDR3, the DNA is TGCGCCAGCAGCTTGGGGGGAGTTCAAGAGACCCAGTACTTC. Protein sequence: CASSLGGVQETQYF.

This chain connects TRBV5-1 to TRBJ2-1; D unclear. Trimming removed 2 bases at V and 0 bases at J, with 9 bases between. The germline V gene has CDR1 SGHRS and CDR2 YFSETQ. The CDR3 contains 15 residues. CDR3 nucleotides: TGCGCCAGCAGCTTAAGGAGCGTCTCCTACAATGAGCAGTTCTTC. Protein product: CASSLRSVSYNEQFF.

The V call is TRBV6-1, the J call TRBJ2-3, with TRBD2 matching over 14 bases. This CDR3 is 16 amino acids long. Unmatched junction bases numbered 2, after V lost 2 bases and J lost 4 bases. Germline lookup yields CDR1 MNHNS and CDR2 SASEGT. CDR3 residues: CASSERTSGRSDTQYF. Here the CDR3 DNA reads TGTGCCAGCAGTGAAAGGACTAGCGGGAGGTCAGATACGCAGTATTTT.

V gene TRBV4-2 combines with J gene TRBJ2-6; TRBD1 is a possible D gene (6 bases). The V and J ends lost 0 bases and 4 bases respectively, with 16 bases between them. This CDR3 region has 18 residues. The germline V gene has CDR1 LGHNA and CDR2 YNFKEQ. The CDR3 protein is CASSQEHRDTTGANVLTF. CDR3 DNA sequence: TGTGCCAGCAGCCAAGAGCACAGGGATACTACAGGGGCCAACGTCCTGACTTTC.

This chain connects TRBV18 to TRBJ1-1, with D unclear. From germline, CDR1 is KGHSH and CDR2 LQKENI. The CDR3 sequence is 11 residues long. V gave up 3 bases and J gave up 8 bases, with 7 bases separating them. CDR3 protein: CASSPQVEAFF. The CDR3 DNA reads as TGTGCCAGCTCACCTCAGGTCGAAGCTTTCTTT.

The chain is built from TRBV3-1 (or the pseudogene TRBV3-2) and TRBJ2-1; 8 bases map to TRBD1. Trimming cost V 6 bases and J 9 bases; bases outside gene matches: 7. The CDR3 is made up of 13 amino acids. Germline values: CDR1 LGHDT, CDR2 YNNKEL (reference sequence). CDR3 nucleotide sequence: TGTGCCAGCAGGGACAGGGTGGAGGGTGAGCAGTTCTTC. Its translation is CASRDRVEGEQFF.

This clone was counted once. This chain uses TRBV20-1 with TRBJ2-1; TRBD2 matches at 9 bases. The germline V gene encodes CDR1 DFQATT and CDR2 SNEGSKA (reference sequence). Germline trimming cut 3 bases from V and 1 base from J; bases unmatched to any gene: 7. The CDR3 spans 16 residues. The CDR3 region is CSASIAGGSSYNEQFF. The CDR3 DNA follows: TGCAGTGCTAGTATTGCGGGAGGGTCGTCCTACAATGAGCAGTTCTTC.

The chain combines TRBV3-1 (or the pseudogene TRBV3-2) with TRBJ1-1; D is unclear. Germline lookup yields CDR1 LGHDT and CDR2 YNNKEL (reference sequence). The CDR3 contains 14 residues. V was pared by 0 bases and J by 2 bases, with 7 bases between. The CDR3 DNA is TGTGCCAGCAGCCAAGAAATGAGTAACACTGAAGCTTTCTTT. Its protein is CASSQEMSNTEAFF.

V usage is TRBV6-5 and J usage is TRBJ2-7; 10 bases match TRBD1. CDR1 is MNHEY, CDR2 SVGAGI, per germline. The CDR3 loop spans 15 amino acids. After removal of 7 bases from V and 7 bases from J, the junction contained 13 bases not matched to a gene. The CDR3 sequence: CASNHRDRGIREQYF. The CDR3 DNA sequence: TGTGCCAGCAACCACCGGGACAGGGGAATTCGGGAGCAGTACTTC.

A few counts support this clone. The chain links TRBV6-5 to TRBJ2-7, with D maybe TRBD2 (6 bases). V lost 0 bases, J lost 1 base, and 13 bases lay in between. The CDR3 is 16 amino acids. CDR1 is MNHEY and CDR2 is SVGAGI in the germline V gene. CDR3 loop: CASSYSFHGGSYEQYF. The DNA for the CDR3 is TGTGCCAGCAGTTACTCGTTCCACGGAGGGTCCTACGAGCAGTACTTC.

J is TRBJ2-3 and V is TRBV5-5, with D possibly matching TRBD2 (7 bases). The CDR3 is 16 amino acids. Between the trimmed V and J ends, which lost 0 bases and 5 bases, there was a span of 16 bases. Germline CDR1 is SGHKS and CDR2 is YYEKEE (reference sequence). The DNA for the CDR3 is TGTGCCAGCAGCTTGGTCCCTGGGGGGGCCGGAGATACGCAGTATTTT. This sequence encodes CASSLVPGGAGDTQYF.

This rearrangement joins TRBV21-1 to TRBJ2-5; the D segment call TRBD1 is taken from the table without a DNA check. TRBV21-1 is marked as a pseudogene. The CDR3 is 15 amino acids. CDR3 bases: TGTGCCAGCAGCAAACGTGGGACAGGGTTAGAGACCCAGTACTTC. This encodes CASSKRGTGLETQYF.

CDR3 in amino acids: CASSLRTEILSYTF. The CDR3 region has the DNA TGTGCCAGCAGCTTAAGGACAGAGATTCTCAGCTACACCTTC. This sequence joins TRBV7-9 and TRBJ1-2; D perhaps matches TRBD1 (6 bases). With 2 bases removed from V and 9 bases from J, the gap between germline ends came to 16 bases. The germline V gene encodes CDR1 SEHNR and CDR2 FQNEAQ (reference sequence). The CDR3 contains 14 residues.

The rearrangement uses TRBV2 and TRBJ2-7; D uncertain. CDR1 is SNHLY and CDR2 is FYNNEI in the germline V gene. Trimming took off 2 bases at V and 9 bases at J, with 11 bases between the two ends. There are 12 residues in the CDR3. DNA for the CDR3: TGTGCCAGCAGTGAACAGCGCCCGGGGCAGTACTTC. Amino acid sequence: CASSEQRPGQYF. Drawing the rest from reference TRBV2 and TRBJ2-7, the complete variable domain is EPEVTQTPSHQVTQMGQEVILRCVPISNHLYFYWYRQILGQKVEFLVSFYNNEISEKSEIFDDQFSVERPDGSNFTLKIRSTKLEDSAMYFCASSEQRPGQYFGPGTRLTVT.

This rearrangement joins TRBV6-1 to TRBJ1-1, with 7 bases that match TRBD1. J lost 10 bases, V lost 0 bases, and 8 bases had no gene match. Germline V gene sequence: CDR1 MNHNS, CDR2 SASEGT. The CDR3 has 14 residues. The CDR3 loop reads CASSEAVGGLIAFF. The DNA of the CDR3 is TGTGCCAGCAGTGAAGCTGTAGGGGGCCTGATAGCTTTCTTT.

CDR3 region: CASRPRVRVSYEQYF. In nucleotides, the CDR3 is TGTGCCAGCAGGCCCAGGGTAAGAGTCTCCTACGAGCAGTACTTC. The genes are TRBV28 and TRBJ2-7, with D perhaps TRBD1 (5 bases). Looked up from germline, CDR1 is MDHEN and CDR2 is SYDVKM. This CDR3 contains 15 residues. Trimming removed 6 bases from V and 0 bases from J, with 15 bases in between.

The chain has TRBV6-2 or TRBV6-3 and TRBJ2-1; 14 bases are a match to TRBD2. Germline V lookup: CDR1 MNHEY, CDR2 SVGEGT. Unmatched junction bases numbered 4, after V lost 6 bases and J lost 6 bases. The CDR3 is made up of 15 amino acids. CDR3 DNA: TGTGCCAGCAGCTCCGGGACTAGCGGGAGCAATGAGCAGTTCTTC. Its translation is CASSSGTSGSNEQFF.

J is TRBJ2-1 and V is TRBV7-2; a possible D gene is TRBD2 (5 bases). CDR1 SGHTA and CDR2 FQGNSA come from the germline V gene. Trimming removed 6 bases at V and 7 bases at J, with 16 bases between. This CDR3 region has 14 residues. CDR3: CASSWSGPGNEQFF. DNA for the CDR3: TGTGCCAGCAGTTGGAGCGGTCCGGGAAATGAGCAGTTCTTC.

CDR3 DNA: TGTGCCAGCAGCTTAAGGGGCAGGAACAATGAGCAGTTCTTC. Translation gives CASSLRGRNNEQFF. The chain joins TRBV7-3 to TRBJ2-1; TRBD1 is a possible D gene (5 bases). The CDR3 is 14 residues long. CDR1 SGHTA and CDR2 FQGTGA come from the germline V gene. Trimming removed 1 base from V and 5 bases from J, with 9 bases in between.

The chain recombines TRBV29-1 with TRBJ1-2, with TRBD1 matching over 7 bases. Looked up from germline, CDR1 is SQVTM and CDR2 is ANQGSEA. V lost 1 base, J lost 0 bases, and 8 bases stayed unmatched. The CDR3 totals 16 residues. This CDR3 reads CSVEGETGHPNYGYTF. Here the CDR3 DNA reads TGCAGCGTTGAAGGAGAGACAGGGCACCCTAACTATGGCTACACCTTC.